One sample yielded the 11 T cell receptor beta chains listed below, sequenced in a study of blood T cell repertoires in COVID-19. Generated by immunoSEQ multiplex PCR, the TCRdb table keeps only in-frame clones and is missing some. The table shows some 20,000 clones, with about three quarters occurring only once. Sequencing was carried out using peripheral blood. The receptors were sampled from a man aged 55-75 years with acute or convalescent COVID-19.

The chain recombines TRBV11-2 with TRBJ2-7, with D perhaps matching TRBD1 (6 bases). CDR1 is SGHAT and CDR2 is FQNNGV in the germline V gene. CDR3 length: 14 amino acids. The ends were cut back, 1 base at V and 7 bases at J, with 14 bases in the middle. In DNA form, the CDR3 reads TGTGCCAGCAGCTTAGTGGCAGGGGTGGGGGAGCAGTACTTC. It codes for CASSLVAGVGEQYF. The full variable domain, with the rest looked up from reference TRBV11-2 and TRBJ2-7, is EAGVAQSPRYKIIEKRQSVAFWCNPISGHATLYWYQQILGQGPKLLIQFQNNGVVDDSQLPKDRFSAERLKGVDSTLKIQPAKLEDSAVYLCASSLVAGVGEQYFGPGTRLTVT.

The rearrangement uses TRBV2 and TRBJ2-7, with TRBD2 identical over 8 bases. Germline loops: CDR1 SNHLY, CDR2 FYNNEI. Trimming removed 7 bases from V and 3 bases from J; junction bases left unmatched: 11. CDR3 length: 15 residues. Written as DNA, the CDR3 is TGTGCCAGCACCTCTTGGGCTAGCGGGCTCTACGAGCAGTACTTC. It yields the protein CASTSWASGLYEQYF.

This chain joins TRBV20-1 and TRBJ2-3; D not certain. Per germline, CDR1 DFQATT and CDR2 SNEGSKA (reference sequence). This CDR3 is built from 13 residues. V lost 3 bases and J lost 0, with 7 bases in between. CDR3 sequence: CSASKSSTDTQYF. In DNA form, the CDR3 reads TGCAGTGCTAGTAAGAGCAGCACAGATACGCAGTATTTT.

The chain combines TRBV7-9 with TRBJ2-3, with 9 bases aligning to TRBD2. With V trimmed by 4 bases and J by 2 bases, 4 bases remained unmatched. Germline V gives CDR1 SEHNR, CDR2 FQNEAQ (reference sequence). This CDR3 is 15 amino acids long. The CDR3, as DNA: TGTGCCAGCAGCTCCCTAGCGGGGCCCACAGATACGCAGTATTTT. Its translation is CASSSLAGPTDTQYF.

The genes are TRBV12-3 or TRBV12-4 and TRBJ2-3; tentatively, D is TRBD1 (5 bases). The CDR3 is 11 amino acids. With 6 bases removed from V and 7 bases from J, the gap between germline ends came to 8 bases. The DNA for the CDR3 is TGTGCCAGCAGCCAGGGATATACGCAGTATTTT. This codes for CASSQGYTQYF.

V gene TRBV4-1 combines with J gene TRBJ2-1; 7 nucleotides match TRBD1. Looked up from germline, CDR1 is MGHRA and CDR2 is YSYEKL. The J segment lost 15 bases and the V segment lost 0 bases, leaving 5 bases of the junction unmatched. This CDR3 contains 12 residues. CDR3 sequence reads: CASSQETTGRFF. CDR3 DNA sequence: TGCGCCAGCAGCCAAGAGACGACAGGGAGGTTCTTC.

This rearrangement joins TRBV6-5 to TRBJ2-3; 7 bases are a match to TRBD2. CDR1 is MNHEY and CDR2 is SVGAGI in the germline V gene. Trimming took 8 bases from V and 2 from J; bases not matched to a gene: 10. The CDR3 contains 15 residues. The CDR3 DNA follows: TGTGCCAGCGGGAGGGCCTGGGTTTCCACAGATACGCAGTATTTT. Amino acid sequence: CASGRAWVSTDTQYF.

This clone showed up just a few times. This chain links TRBV19 with TRBJ2-3, with TRBD2 matching over 13 bases. Per the germline V gene, CDR1 is LNHDA and CDR2 is SQIVND (reference sequence). This CDR3 region has 18 residues. Trimming took 5 bases from V and 0 from J; bases not matched to a gene: 8. The DNA for the CDR3 is TGTGCCAGTAGTTCGACTAGCGGGGGGCCAACTAGCACAGATACGCAGTATTTT. Translation: CASSSTSGGPTSTDTQYF.

This rearrangement joins TRBV18 to TRBJ1-3; the D is unclear. CDR3 size: 16 residues. Germline V gene data show CDR1 as KGHSH and CDR2 as LQKENI. V gave up 5 bases and J gave up 0 bases, with 14 bases separating them. The CDR3 reads CASSKGAVGSGNTIYF. DNA of the CDR3: TGTGCCAGCTCAAAGGGAGCAGTTGGCTCTGGAAACACCATATATTTT.

This clone was found a few times. The chain joins TRBV19 to TRBJ1-5; D uncertain. Germline values: CDR1 LNHDA, CDR2 SQIVND (reference sequence). Trimming pared 3 bases from V and 7 bases from J, leaving 13 bases between. The CDR3 length is 14 residues. The CDR3 bases are TGTGCCAGTAGTATTTGGGAGTCTCACCAGCCCCAGCATTTT. It encodes CASSIWESHQPQHF. The full variable domain, rest sourced from reference TRBV19 and TRBJ1-5, is DGGITQSPKYLFRKEGQNVTLSCEQNLNHDAMYWYRQDPGQGLRLIYYSQIVNDFQKGDIAEGYSVSREKKESFPLTVTSAQKNPTAFYLCASSIWESHQPQHFGDGTRLSIL.

The chain recombines TRBV25-1 with TRBJ2-7; D is ambiguous. V was clipped by 3 bases and J by 2 bases, with 20 bases between them. The CDR3 totals 17 residues. Germline V lookup: CDR1 MGHDK, CDR2 SYGVNS. The DNA for the CDR3 is TGTGCCAGCAGTGAGCGCCCTATCGGCCCGGAGACCTACGAGCAGTACTTC. Translated, it gives CASSERPIGPETYEQYF.